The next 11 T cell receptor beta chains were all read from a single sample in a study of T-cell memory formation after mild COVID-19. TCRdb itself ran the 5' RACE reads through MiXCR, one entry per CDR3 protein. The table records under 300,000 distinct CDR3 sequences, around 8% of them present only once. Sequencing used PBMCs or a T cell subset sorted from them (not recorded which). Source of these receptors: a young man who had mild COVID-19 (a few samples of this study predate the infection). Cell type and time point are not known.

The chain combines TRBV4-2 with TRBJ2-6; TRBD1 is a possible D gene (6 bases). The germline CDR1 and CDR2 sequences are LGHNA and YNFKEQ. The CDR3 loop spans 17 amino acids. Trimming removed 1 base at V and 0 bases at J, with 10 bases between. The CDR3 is CASSQVQGFSGANVLTF. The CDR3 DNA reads TGTGCCAGCAGCCAAGTACAGGGTTTCTCTGGGGCCAACGTCCTGACTTTC.

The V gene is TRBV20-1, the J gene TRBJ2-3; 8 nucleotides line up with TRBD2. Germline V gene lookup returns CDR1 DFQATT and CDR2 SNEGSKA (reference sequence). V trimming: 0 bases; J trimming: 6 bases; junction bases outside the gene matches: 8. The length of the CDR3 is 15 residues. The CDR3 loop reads CSARDLRGAADTQYF. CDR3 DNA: TGCAGTGCTAGAGATCTGCGGGGGGCAGCTGATACGCAGTATTTT.

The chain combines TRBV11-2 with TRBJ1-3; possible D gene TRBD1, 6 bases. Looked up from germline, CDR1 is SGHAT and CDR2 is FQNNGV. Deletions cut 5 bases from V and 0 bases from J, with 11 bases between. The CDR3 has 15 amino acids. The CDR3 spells CASSLGQNSGNTIYF. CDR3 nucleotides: TGTGCCAGCAGCCTCGGACAGAACTCTGGAAACACCATATATTTT.

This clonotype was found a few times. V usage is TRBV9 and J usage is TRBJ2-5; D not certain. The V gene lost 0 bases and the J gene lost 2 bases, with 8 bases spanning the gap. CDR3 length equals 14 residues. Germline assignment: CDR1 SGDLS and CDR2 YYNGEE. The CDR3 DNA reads TGTGCCAGCAGCGTAGCTGCGGCTCAAGAGACCCAGTACTTC. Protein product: CASSVAAAQETQYF.

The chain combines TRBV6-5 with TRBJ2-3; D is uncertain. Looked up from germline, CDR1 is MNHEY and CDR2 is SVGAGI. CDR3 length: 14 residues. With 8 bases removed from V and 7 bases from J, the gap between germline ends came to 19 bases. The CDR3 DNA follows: TGTGCCAGCCGAAGCCGGCTGGATCCTTATACGCAGTATTTT. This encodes CASRSRLDPYTQYF.

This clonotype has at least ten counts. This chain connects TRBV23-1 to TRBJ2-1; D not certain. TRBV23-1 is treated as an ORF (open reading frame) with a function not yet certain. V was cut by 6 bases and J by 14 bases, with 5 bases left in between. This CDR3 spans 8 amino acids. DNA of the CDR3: TGCGCCAGCAGCAAGGAGTTCTTC. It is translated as CASSKEFF.

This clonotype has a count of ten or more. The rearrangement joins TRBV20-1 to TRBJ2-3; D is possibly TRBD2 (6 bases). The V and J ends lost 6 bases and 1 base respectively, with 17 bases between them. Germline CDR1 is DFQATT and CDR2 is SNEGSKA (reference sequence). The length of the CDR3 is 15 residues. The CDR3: CSAAQSGSGTDTQYF. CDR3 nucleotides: TGCAGTGCAGCGCAAAGCGGGTCCGGCACAGATACGCAGTATTTT.

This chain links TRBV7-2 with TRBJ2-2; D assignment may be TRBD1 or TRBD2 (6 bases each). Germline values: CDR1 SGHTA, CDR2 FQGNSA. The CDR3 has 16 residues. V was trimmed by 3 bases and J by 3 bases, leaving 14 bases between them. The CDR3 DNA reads TGTGCCAGCAGCTTGGCTCTTGGGGGGCACACCGGGGAGCTGTTTTTT. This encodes CASSLALGGHTGELFF.

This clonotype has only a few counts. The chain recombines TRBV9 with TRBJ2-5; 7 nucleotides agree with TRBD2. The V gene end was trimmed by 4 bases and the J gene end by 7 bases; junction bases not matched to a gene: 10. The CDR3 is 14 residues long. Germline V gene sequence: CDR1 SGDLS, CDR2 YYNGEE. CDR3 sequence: CASSLSGDRGTQYF. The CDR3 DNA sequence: TGTGCCAGCAGCTTGAGCGGGGACCGGGGGACCCAGTACTTC. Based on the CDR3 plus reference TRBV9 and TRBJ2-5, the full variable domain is DSGVTQTPKHLITATGQRVTLRCSPRSGDLSVYWYQQSLDQGLQFLIQYYNGEERAKGNILERFSAQQFPDLHSELNLSSLELGDSALYFCASSLSGDRGTQYFGPGTRLLVL.

The CDR3 loop is CASSSGQGSTEAFF. CDR3 sequence (DNA): TGTGCCAGCAGCTCAGGACAGGGGTCCACTGAAGCTTTCTTT. This sequence joins TRBV11-2 and TRBJ1-1, with 9 bases identical to TRBD1. After removal of 4 bases from V and 4 bases from J, the junction contained 4 bases not matched to a gene. Germline V gene sequence: CDR1 SGHAT, CDR2 FQNNGV. This CDR3 has 14 residues.

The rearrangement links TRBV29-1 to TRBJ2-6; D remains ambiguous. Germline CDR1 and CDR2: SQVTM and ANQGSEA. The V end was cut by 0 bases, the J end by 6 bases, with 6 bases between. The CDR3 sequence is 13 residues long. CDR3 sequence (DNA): TGCAGCGTTGAAGATAGGGAGGCCAACGTCCTGACTTTC. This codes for CSVEDREANVLTF.